This T cell receptor beta chain stems from a study of blood T cell repertoires in COVID-19. In the study overall: Whether acute or convalescent, the COVID-19 samples came from the United States, Italy and Spain. From T cells, B-cell-depleted T cells, or PBMCs came the material, which was cDNA or gDNA.

Germline trimming cut 5 bases from V and 0 bases from J; bases unmatched to any gene: 9. The germline V gene encodes CDR1 GTSNPN and CDR2 SVGIG (reference sequence). CDR3 length: 16 amino acids. In the original processing: The assay estimated nucleated cells by amplifying reference gene primers. TCRdb keeps only in-frame clones here, not all; method: immunoSEQ multiplex PCR. The DNA gave D and trimming, while V, J and clone size come from that table. The repertoire holds approximately 170,000 clones, with approximately 77% as singletons. The sample taken for sequencing was peripheral blood. This clonotype originated in a woman aged 80 or over with active or convalescent COVID-19. The chain has TRBV30 and TRBJ1-2, with 10 positions matching TRBD1. CDR3 region: CAWDKGQGPANYGYTF. The CDR3 DNA sequence: TGTGCCTGGGACAAGGGACAGGGGCCTGCTAACTATGGCTACACCTTC.